This paragraph reports one T cell receptor beta chain. Its antigen is currently unknown. TCR beta libraries were prepared from cDNA with unique molecular identifiers. Each sample of about 0.95 to 11 million input T cells yielded roughly 0.5 million cDNA molecules, so each molecule approximated one T cell. TCRdb re-analysed the PCR reads in MiXCR, keeping a single row per CDR3 protein. This sample has under 900,000 distinct CDR3 sequences; 53% occur once, and the top ten carry 4.6%. V was pared by 4 bases and J by 3 bases, with 9 bases of the junction left unmatched. Germline V gene data show CDR1 as MNHEY and CDR2 as SVGAGI. The CDR3 is made up of 16 amino acids. The record originates from a study of post-analysis software for immune sequencing data. Background on the study: Clinical courses comprised relapsing-remitting, secondary progressive and progressive-relapsing multiple sclerosis. General study findings and limits: About 5 TRBV segments were more frequent in patients than controls; TRBV5-6, TRBV5-1 and TRBV20-1 belonged to this group.

The V gene is TRBV6-5, the J gene TRBJ1-1, with 9 positions matching TRBD1. This TCR was recovered from a girl aged 5-17 years with multiple sclerosis. Sequencing was done on a sample of blood. CDR3 bases: TGTGCCAGCAGTTCAATAACAGGGGGCCAGGACACTGAAGCTTTCTTT. Amino acids: CASSSITGGQDTEAFF.